Below, 28 T cell receptor beta chains from the same sample are listed, as sequenced in a study of cytomegalovirus exposure and HLA in healthy donors (dated by TCRdb to 2016 to 2017). The library was produced with the immunoSEQ multiplex PCR assay. For the multiplex PCR, a mixture combining 60 forward primers for TCR Vbeta segments and 13 reverse primers for TCR Jbeta segments was used. TCRdb's version of the immuneACCESS table is confined to in-frame rearrangements and falls short of the full clone set. An unresolved V gene accounts for under half of the shortfall where checked; the remainder is of unknown origin. In all, the sample holds over 130,000 clones, and about 80% of those were seen once. Together, the top ten hold approximately 1.3% of the sample. Sequencing input: PBMCs. The source of these receptors is a man aged 30-40 years in good health and CMV-seropositive.

This chain connects TRBV7-3 to TRBJ2-3; 11 bases agree with TRBD2. V gave up 1 base and J gave up 5 bases; unmatched junction bases: 2. CDR3 length: 15 residues. Germline V gives CDR1 SGHTA, CDR2 FQGTGA. CDR3 amino acids: CASSLISGGVDTQYF. The CDR3 DNA sequence: TGTGCCAGCAGCTTAATTAGCGGGGGGGTAGATACGCAGTATTTT.

This chain links TRBV5-1 with TRBJ2-2; D is unresolved. Germline V lookup: CDR1 SGHRS, CDR2 YFSETQ. The CDR3 spans 14 residues. Trimming stripped 2 bases from V and 0 bases from J, with 5 bases between. The chain's CDR3 is CASSFNSNTGELFF. The DNA of the CDR3 is TGCGCCAGCAGCTTTAACTCGAACACCGGGGAGCTGTTTTTT.

V gene TRBV18 combines with J gene TRBJ1-1; tentatively, D is TRBD1 (6 bases). This CDR3 region has 14 residues. V was pared by 5 bases and J by 0 bases, with 10 bases between. The V gene's germline CDR1 is KGHSH and CDR2 LQKENI. Written as DNA, the CDR3 is TGTGCCAGCTCATCCTCAGGGGTGAACACTGAAGCTTTCTTT. Translated: CASSSSGVNTEAFF.

The chain couples TRBV2 to TRBJ2-3, with 10 bases fitting TRBD1. The junction had 6 bases not matched to a gene; V was cut back by 6 bases and J by 3 bases. Germline-derived CDR1 and CDR2 are SNHLY and FYNNEI. This CDR3 spans 15 amino acids. The CDR3 is CASRDRGTGTDTQYF. CDR3 sequence (DNA): TGTGCCAGCAGGGACAGGGGGACTGGGACAGATACGCAGTATTTT.

The chain employs TRBV6-5 and TRBJ2-7; D possibly corresponds to TRBD2 (5 bases). Germline assignment: CDR1 MNHEY and CDR2 SVGAGI. The CDR3 extends over 13 amino acids. V was shortened by 2 bases and J by 4 bases, with 9 bases between the two germline ends. The CDR3 DNA reads as TGTGCCAGCAGTTACAGGGAGAGTTACGAGCAGTACTTC. Its protein is CASSYRESYEQYF.

CDR3 sequence reads: CSVGGDTEAFF. DNA for the CDR3: TGCAGCGTTGGGGGGGACACTGAAGCTTTCTTT. The J gene is TRBJ1-1, the V gene TRBV29-1; tentative D call: TRBD1 (5 bases). The length of the CDR3 is 11 residues. Trimming shortened V by 4 bases and J by 3 bases, and 6 bases separated the two germline ends. CDR1 and CDR2 from the germline V gene are SQVTM and ANQGSEA.

The rearrangement uses TRBV7-8 and TRBJ2-7; 10 nucleotides agree with TRBD2. This CDR3 contains 15 residues. The germline CDR1 and CDR2 sequences are SGHVS and FQNEAQ. V was clipped by 5 bases and J by 0 bases; unmatched bases: 4. CDR3 in amino acids: CASSNSGRSSYEQYF. The CDR3 bases are TGTGCCAGCAGCAATAGCGGGAGGAGCTCCTACGAGCAGTACTTC. Based on the CDR3 plus reference TRBV7-8 and TRBJ2-7, the full variable domain is GAGVSQSPRYKVAKRGQDVALRCDPISGHVSLFWYQQALGQGPEFLTYFQNEAQLDKSGLPSDRFFAERPEGSVSTLKIQRTQQEDSAVYLCASSNSGRSSYEQYFGPGTRLTVT.

This rearrangement joins TRBV27 to TRBJ2-1; the match to TRBD2 covers 14 bases. The length of the CDR3 is 19 residues. Germline loops: CDR1 MNHEY, CDR2 SMNVEV (reference sequence). The junction had 15 bases not matched to a gene; V was cut back by 4 bases and J by 7 bases. Here the CDR3 DNA reads TGTGCCAGCAGTTCGTCTTCGGGACTAGCGGGGGTCCCGAGAAATGAGCAGTTCTTC. Protein: CASSSSSGLAGVPRNEQFF.

This clone was seen only once. This chain joins TRBV19 and TRBJ2-7; weak D call: TRBD1 (5 bases). V was shortened by 1 base and J by 2 bases, with 12 bases between the two germline ends. CDR3 length equals 15 residues. The germline CDR1 and CDR2 sequences are LNHDA and SQIVND (reference sequence). The CDR3 sequence is CASSIALGHPYEQYF. The CDR3 nucleotides are TGTGCCAGTAGTATAGCCCTCGGACACCCCTACGAGCAGTACTTC.

The chain uses TRBV2 and TRBJ1-6, with a possible D match to TRBD1 (6 bases). The CDR3 consists of 14 residues. Trimming cost V 4 bases and J 14 bases, with 18 bases left between them. Germline V gene lookup returns CDR1 SNHLY and CDR2 FYNNEI. The CDR3 DNA sequence: TGTGCCAGCAGTGTAGAGGGGGTGGTATCATCCCTCCACTTT. Protein sequence: CASSVEGVVSSLHF.

The chain employs TRBV27 and TRBJ2-7; 8 bases align to TRBD1. This CDR3 is 15 amino acids long. Germline V gene sequence: CDR1 MNHEY, CDR2 SMNVEV (reference sequence). V lost 6 bases and J lost 3; bases outside the gene matches: 10. DNA for the CDR3: TGTGCCAGCAGCCCCGGACAGGGCGTCGACTACGAGCAGTACTTC. Translated: CASSPGQGVDYEQYF.

The gene calls are TRBV12-5 and TRBJ2-3; the D gene is possibly TRBD1 (5 bases). Germline V lookup: CDR1 LGHNT, CDR2 FRNRAP. The CDR3 sequence is 14 residues long. The ends were cut back, 5 bases at V and 2 bases at J, with 11 bases in the middle. CDR3 amino acids: CASGRDSHTDTQYF. In nucleotides, the CDR3 is TGTGCTAGTGGTCGCGACAGCCACACAGATACGCAGTATTTT.

The rearrangement links TRBV7-2 to TRBJ1-2, with D possibly TRBD1 on 6 matching bases. The CDR3 is 15 amino acids. The V gene's germline CDR1 is SGHTA and CDR2 FQGNSA. V shed 2 bases and J shed 7 bases, with 17 bases lying between them. For the CDR3, the DNA is TGTGCCAGCAGCTTAATGGCAGGGGCGCCGATTGGCTACACCTTC. Protein sequence: CASSLMAGAPIGYTF.

The rearrangement joins TRBV15 to TRBJ1-2; 9 nucleotides match TRBD1. This CDR3 has 14 amino acids. The trim removed 5 bases at V and 8 bases at J, leaving 9 bases unmatched. Germline V gene lookup returns CDR1 LNHNV and CDR2 YYDKDF (reference sequence). CDR3 DNA: TGTGCCACCAGCTTAACCGGGACAGGGACCGGCTACACCTTC. This codes for CATSLTGTGTGYTF.

Of note for this clone: The sample holds other DNA sequences that translate to the same CDR3. The chain combines TRBV6-5 with TRBJ2-7; D not certain. CDR1 MNHEY and CDR2 SVGAGI come from the germline V gene. Trimming took 0 bases from V and 0 from J, leaving 3 bases between them. The CDR3 has 13 residues. The CDR3 bases are TGTGCCAGCAGTTACTCCGGCTCCTACGAGCAGTACTTC. Translation gives CASSYSGSYEQYF.

This clone was observed a handful of times. Other nucleotide sequences from this sample produce the same CDR3. The chain recombines TRBV5-1 with TRBJ1-2; 7 bases are a match to TRBD1. Germline CDR1 is SGHRS and CDR2 is YFSETQ. J lost 2 bases, V lost 4 bases, and 2 bases had no gene match. CDR3 length: 13 residues. The CDR3 sequence: CASSQGQNYGYTF. CDR3 DNA: TGCGCCAGCAGCCAGGGACAGAACTATGGCTACACCTTC.

This clone has a single count. The chain is built from TRBV7-9 and TRBJ2-1; 7 bases fit TRBD1. Unmatched junction bases numbered 3, after V lost 3 bases and J lost 10 bases. The CDR3 spans 12 residues. Germline values: CDR1 SEHNR, CDR2 FQNEAQ (reference sequence). The CDR3 DNA sequence: TGTGCCAGCAGCTTTGGGGACAGAGAGCAGTTCTTC. It codes for CASSFGDREQFF.

This rearrangement joins TRBV19 to TRBJ1-5, with D perhaps matching TRBD1 (5 bases). The germline V gene encodes CDR1 LNHDA and CDR2 SQIVND (reference sequence). The germline V and J ends were trimmed by 5 bases and 7 bases, with 9 bases remaining between them. This CDR3 spans 12 amino acids. In DNA form, the CDR3 reads TGTGCCAGTAGTGTGGCAGGGCAGCCCCAGCATTTT. As protein: CASSVAGQPQHF.

J is TRBJ2-5 and V is TRBV6-4; 7 nucleotides match TRBD1. Germline CDR1 MRHNA, CDR2 SNTAGT. This CDR3 region has 15 residues. Losses at the gene ends were 6 bases for V and 6 bases for J; bases not matched to a gene: 13. DNA of the CDR3: TGTGCCAGCAGCCCCCTCGAGGGGGCCGTAAAGACCCAGTACTTC. Residues: CASSPLEGAVKTQYF.

The genes are TRBV9 and TRBJ1-6, with D hard to call. V was shortened by 3 bases and J by 10 bases, with 8 bases between the two germline ends. The CDR3 has 12 amino acids. Germline values: CDR1 SGDLS, CDR2 YYNGEE. CDR3 in amino acids: CASSAPMSPLHF. The CDR3 nucleotides read TGTGCCAGCAGCGCCCCAATGTCACCCCTCCACTTT.

The chain employs TRBV7-9 and TRBJ1-2; unclear D gene. The CDR3 runs to 13 residues. V gave up 7 bases and J gave up 5 bases, with 14 bases separating them. Looked up from germline, CDR1 is SEHNR and CDR2 is FQNEAQ (reference sequence). The CDR3 DNA reads as TGTGCCAGCACCGTGGGAGCAGTTTATGGCTACACCTTC. Protein sequence: CASTVGAVYGYTF.

This chain joins TRBV7-2 and TRBJ2-7; D is unclear. Germline CDR1 and CDR2: SGHTA and FQGNSA. Trimming left V 4 bases short and J 0 bases short, with 13 bases between. The CDR3 consists of 15 residues. The CDR3 loop reads CASSSPGDGSYEQYF. For the CDR3, the DNA is TGTGCCAGCAGCTCCCCGGGTGACGGCTCCTACGAGCAGTACTTC.

The V gene is TRBV7-8, the J gene TRBJ1-2, with D possibly TRBD1 on 6 matching bases. The germline V gene encodes CDR1 SGHVS and CDR2 FQNEAQ. The CDR3 runs 16 residues. Trimming cost V 5 bases and J 3 bases, with 19 bases left between them. CDR3 DNA sequence: TGTGCCAGCAGCCCACACCTAGGGGCAGGGGACTATGGCTACACCTTC. Amino acid sequence: CASSPHLGAGDYGYTF.

The chain combines TRBV5-5 with TRBJ1-2; tentative D call: TRBD1 (6 bases). The germline V gene has CDR1 SGHKS and CDR2 YYEKEE (reference sequence). The V end was cut by 3 bases, the J end by 1 base, with 10 bases between. This CDR3 comprises 14 residues. CDR3: CASSWDNRNYGYTF. DNA for the CDR3: TGTGCCAGCAGCTGGGACAATCGTAACTATGGCTACACCTTC.

The V gene is TRBV27, the J gene TRBJ1-4; D is undetermined. V dropped 4 bases and J dropped 3 bases, with 15 bases sitting between them. This CDR3 contains 16 residues. Germline values: CDR1 MNHEY, CDR2 SMNVEV (reference sequence). CDR3 in amino acids: CASSSLGEGSNEKLFF. The CDR3 bases are TGTGCCAGCAGTTCCCTTGGGGAGGGATCTAATGAAAAACTGTTTTTT.

The chain joins TRBV5-1 to TRBJ2-3, with 9 bases that match TRBD2. After removal of 0 bases from V and 6 bases from J, the junction contained 5 bases not matched to a gene. The CDR3 extends over 15 amino acids. Germline loops: CDR1 SGHRS, CDR2 YFSETQ. CDR3 amino acids: CASSLAGGRGDTQYF. The CDR3 nucleotides are TGCGCCAGCAGCTTGGCCGGCGGGAGGGGTGATACGCAGTATTTT.

The rearrangement links TRBV7-7 to TRBJ2-5, with TRBD1 identical over 8 bases. J gave up 1 base and V 8 bases, and 6 bases lay outside the gene matches. Per the germline V gene, CDR1 is SSHAT and CDR2 is FNYEAQ (reference sequence). The length of the CDR3 is 14 residues. In nucleotides, the CDR3 is TGTGCCAGCGCATTCGGACAGGGCCAAGAGACCCAGTACTTC. Protein product: CASAFGQGQETQYF.

This clone was seen a single time. This chain links TRBV15 with TRBJ2-1; D is undetermined. Germline CDR1 is LNHNV and CDR2 is YYDKDF (reference sequence). Trimming cost V 2 bases and J 5 bases, with 13 bases left between them. CDR3 length: 15 amino acids. The CDR3 bases are TGTGCCACCAGCAGATCTAAGACTGGAAACAATGAGCAGTTCTTC. Protein product: CATSRSKTGNNEQFF.